These 29 T cell receptor beta chains share one sample of origin, sequenced in a study of blood T cell repertoires in COVID-19. Sequencing used immunoSEQ multiplex PCR; TCRdb keeps in-frame clones, though not all of them. The data show approximately 250,000 clones, approximately 90% seen once. Sequenced input: PBMCs or T cells enriched from blood (not recorded which). These receptor sequences come from a man in his forties who had been exposed to COVID-19.

This chain uses TRBV24-1 with TRBJ2-1, with TRBD2 as a possible D gene (7 bases). The germline V and J ends were trimmed by 1 base and 10 bases, with 13 bases remaining between them. The germline V gene has CDR1 KGHDR and CDR2 SFDVKD. This CDR3 is 14 amino acids long. CDR3 coding DNA: TGTGCCACCAGTGATTTCGTCGGGGGGCAGGAGCAGTTCTTC. Translating it yields CATSDFVGGQEQFF.

V is TRBV19 and J is TRBJ2-7, with 10 bases matching TRBD1. Trimming at V came to 4 bases and at J to 3 bases, leaving 9 bases not matched to a gene. Germline V gene lookup returns CDR1 LNHDA and CDR2 SQIVND (reference sequence). CDR3 length: 16 amino acids. The CDR3 reads CASSTPSGTGVYEQYF. Here the CDR3 DNA reads TGTGCCAGTAGTACACCATCAGGGACAGGGGTCTACGAGCAGTACTTC.

The genes are TRBV19 and TRBJ1-2; TRBD1 matches at 7 bases. The CDR3 extends over 14 amino acids. After removal of 3 bases from V and 5 bases from J, the junction contained 6 bases not matched to a gene. Germline CDR1 is LNHDA and CDR2 is SQIVND (reference sequence). This CDR3 reads CASSIDRDPYGYTF. Here the CDR3 DNA reads TGTGCCAGTAGTATTGACAGGGACCCATATGGCTACACCTTC.

This clone occurred a few times. The chain uses TRBV5-1 and TRBJ2-7, with a tentative D call TRBD2 (6 bases). Germline CDR1 reads SGHRS; CDR2 reads YFSETQ. Trimming left V 2 bases short and J 0 bases short, with 12 bases between. The CDR3 is 15 amino acids. The CDR3, as DNA: TGCGCCAGCAGCTTACCTCAGACTAGCTCCTACGAGCAGTACTTC. Its translation: CASSLPQTSSYEQYF.

The V and J genes are TRBV7-3 and TRBJ2-5; D uncertain. V gave up 5 bases and J gave up 3 bases, with 10 bases separating them. The V gene's germline CDR1 is SGHTA and CDR2 FQGTGA. This CDR3 comprises 13 residues. CDR3: CASSADIEETQYF. In DNA form, the CDR3 reads TGTGCCAGCAGCGCCGACATAGAAGAGACCCAGTACTTC.

The chain carries TRBV5-5 and TRBJ2-5; D may be TRBD2 (5 bases). Germline CDR1 is SGHKS and CDR2 is YYEKEE (reference sequence). V lost 5 bases, J lost 0 bases, and 17 bases lay in between. This CDR3 contains 16 residues. CDR3 sequence reads: CASSLISPGYQETQYF. DNA of the CDR3: TGTGCCAGCAGTCTAATATCACCGGGGTACCAAGAGACCCAGTACTTC.

The chain has TRBV28 and TRBJ1-2; TRBD1 agrees at 12 bases. Germline V CDR1 and CDR2: MDHEN, SYDVKM. CDR3 size: 16 residues. V trimming: 6 bases; J trimming: 7 bases; junction bases outside the gene matches: 12. CDR3 in amino acids: CASSYGTGGELVGYTF. Written as DNA, the CDR3 is TGTGCCAGCAGCTACGGGACAGGGGGCGAACTAGTTGGCTACACCTTC.

CDR3 DNA: TGTGCCAGCAGGAACGACAGGTCTGGGGATGAGCAGTTCTTC. Translated, it gives CASRNDRSGDEQFF. The chain combines TRBV2 with TRBJ2-1; tentatively, D is TRBD1 (6 bases). With 6 bases removed from V and 8 bases from J, the gap between germline ends came to 17 bases. The CDR3 is made up of 14 amino acids. Looked up from germline, CDR1 is SNHLY and CDR2 is FYNNEI.

The chain carries TRBV28 and TRBJ1-2, with D hard to call. Trimming shortened V by 5 bases and J by 8 bases, and 15 bases separated the two germline ends. Germline V gene sequence: CDR1 MDHEN, CDR2 SYDVKM. The CDR3 covers 13 residues. CDR3 DNA sequence: TGTGCCAGCAGTACGCCAGAGGCTCGGGGCTACACCTTC. Residues: CASSTPEARGYTF.

This rearrangement joins TRBV14 to TRBJ2-5; 12 bases map to TRBD2. The ends lost 2 bases at V and 5 bases at J; junction bases unmatched: 6. This CDR3 has 16 residues. CDR1 SGHDN and CDR2 FVKESK come from the germline V gene. CDR3 loop: CASSQLAGGPMETQYF. CDR3 sequence (DNA): TGTGCCAGCAGCCAACTAGCGGGAGGGCCGATGGAGACCCAGTACTTC.

This clone turned up a few times. CDR3 residues: CASSPGGALGEQYF. CDR3 sequence (DNA): TGCGCCAGCAGCCCCGGAGGGGCCCTCGGGGAGCAGTACTTC. The chain joins TRBV10-1 to TRBJ2-7; tentatively, D is TRBD2 (6 bases). Trimming left V 6 bases short and J 7 bases short, with 19 bases between. In germline, CDR1 is WNHNN, CDR2 SYGVQD (reference sequence). This CDR3 comprises 14 residues.

The rearrangement joins TRBV29-1 to TRBJ2-7; a weak D match, TRBD1 (7 bases). The CDR3 consists of 14 residues. Trimming shortened V by 0 bases and J by 7 bases, and 16 bases separated the two germline ends. The V gene's germline CDR1 is SQVTM and CDR2 ANQGSEA. The CDR3 loop is CSVEDGRGVEEQYF. Written as DNA, the CDR3 is TGCAGCGTTGAAGACGGCAGGGGGGTTGAAGAGCAGTACTTC.

The chain is built from TRBV11-1 and TRBJ2-7; TRBD1 agrees at 12 bases. The trim removed 6 bases at V and 7 bases at J, leaving 10 bases unmatched. CDR3 length equals 15 residues. Germline V gene data show CDR1 as SGHAT and CDR2 as FQDESV (reference sequence). The CDR3 loop reads CASSQSGQGAWEQYF. The DNA of the CDR3 is TGTGCCAGCAGTCAATCGGGACAGGGGGCGTGGGAGCAGTACTTC.

For the CDR3, the DNA is TGCGCCAGCAGAACCATAGAATTATCATTGAATGAGCAGTTCTTC. It specifies CASRTIELSLNEQFF. The rearrangement joins TRBV5-1 to TRBJ2-1; no firm D call. The CDR3 is made up of 15 amino acids. Germline CDR1 reads SGHRS; CDR2 reads YFSETQ. V was pared by 5 bases and J by 7 bases, with 19 bases between. Drawing the rest from reference TRBV5-1 and TRBJ2-1, the complete variable domain is KAGVTQTPRYLIKTRGQQVTLSCSPISGHRSVSWYQQTPGQGLQFLFEYFSETQRNKGNFPGRFSGRQFSNSRSEMNVSTLELGDSALYLCASRTIELSLNEQFFGPGTRLTVL.

The chain uses TRBV10-1 and TRBJ2-5; 16 positions agree with TRBD2. CDR1 and CDR2 from the germline V gene are WNHNN and SYGVQD (reference sequence). The trim removed 0 bases at V and 5 bases at J, leaving 0 bases unmatched. The CDR3 has 16 residues. CDR3 sequence: CASSESGLAGGETQYF. The CDR3 coding sequence is TGCGCCAGCAGTGAGTCGGGACTAGCGGGAGGGGAGACCCAGTACTTC.

V gene TRBV19 combines with J gene TRBJ1-2, with D tentatively TRBD1 (6 bases). Germline CDR1 and CDR2: LNHDA and SQIVND (reference sequence). V gave up 6 bases and J gave up 6 bases, with 14 bases separating them. The CDR3 length is 13 residues. In DNA form, the CDR3 reads TGTGCCAGTAGACTAGGACAGAGGGATGGCTACACCTTC. It yields the protein CASRLGQRDGYTF.

The chain is built from TRBV7-9 and TRBJ1-2; D call uncertain. Germline lookup yields CDR1 SEHNR and CDR2 FQNEAQ (reference sequence). This CDR3 contains 12 residues. V shed 6 bases and J shed 8 bases, with 13 bases lying between them. CDR3 loop: CASSSGGQGYTF. CDR3 DNA: TGTGCCAGCAGTTCCGGAGGCCAGGGCTACACCTTC. Variable domain in full (rest from reference TRBV7-9 and TRBJ1-2): DTGVSQNPRHKITKRGQNVTFRCDPISEHNRLYWYRQTLGQGPEFLTYFQNEAQLEKSRLLSDRFSAERPKGSFSTLEIQRTEQGDSAMYLCASSSGGQGYTFGSGTRLTVV.

The genes are TRBV5-6 and TRBJ1-5; maybe TRBD1 (5 bases). In germline, CDR1 is SGHDT, CDR2 YYEEEE. V lost 4 bases and J lost 2, with 13 bases in between. The CDR3 is 15 amino acids. DNA for the CDR3: TGTGCCAGCAGCCAGGGTGGAGGGGGCAATCAGCCCCAGCATTTT. It is translated as CASSQGGGGNQPQHF.

This chain joins TRBV11-3 and TRBJ2-2, with 10 bases identical to TRBD2. This CDR3 is 16 amino acids long. CDR1 is SGHNT and CDR2 is YENEEA in the germline V gene. After removal of 6 bases from V and 5 bases from J, the junction contained 9 bases not matched to a gene. The chain's CDR3 is CASRAPSGRKTGELFF. The CDR3 bases are TGTGCCAGCAGAGCACCTAGCGGGAGAAAGACCGGGGAGCTGTTTTTT.

This chain uses TRBV5-5 with TRBJ2-3, with 9 bases fitting TRBD2. V lost 5 bases, J lost 0 bases, and 4 bases stayed unmatched. The germline V gene has CDR1 SGHKS and CDR2 YYEKEE (reference sequence). CDR3 size: 15 residues. In DNA form, the CDR3 reads TGTGCCAGCAGTTGGACTAGCGTCAGCACAGATACGCAGTATTTT. It is translated as CASSWTSVSTDTQYF.

This chain connects TRBV5-6 to TRBJ2-7; a weak D match, TRBD2 (6 bases). Trimming took 4 bases from V and 7 from J, leaving 21 bases between them. The CDR3 is 15 amino acids. The germline V gene encodes CDR1 SGHDT and CDR2 YYEEEE. The CDR3 loop is CASSMYGGGMGEQYF. The DNA of the CDR3 is TGTGCCAGCAGCATGTATGGGGGAGGCATGGGAGAGCAGTACTTC.

This clone was detected only a few times. The chain combines TRBV7-9 with TRBJ2-1; D is perhaps TRBD2 (6 bases). There are 12 residues in the CDR3. Germline V gene lookup returns CDR1 SEHNR and CDR2 FQNEAQ (reference sequence). Trimming removed 3 bases from V and 9 bases from J, with 9 bases in between. The CDR3 sequence: CASSFGTAEQFF. The CDR3 DNA reads TGTGCCAGCAGCTTTGGGACTGCTGAGCAGTTCTTC.

The rearrangement joins TRBV11-3 to TRBJ1-1; D is unclear. The length of the CDR3 is 15 residues. V lost 5 bases to trimming and J lost 1 base, with 14 bases between them. Germline CDR1 reads SGHNT; CDR2 reads YENEEA. This CDR3 is CASSPPTEGNTEAFF. In nucleotides, the CDR3 is TGTGCCAGCAGCCCCCCGACCGAGGGGAACACTGAAGCTTTCTTT. The complete variable domain, with remaining parts taken from reference TRBV11-3 and TRBJ1-1, reads EAGVVQSPRYKIIEKKQPVAFWCNPISGHNTLYWYLQNLGQGPELLIRYENEEAVDDSQLPKDRFSAERLKGVDSTLKIQPAELGDSAVYLCASSPPTEGNTEAFFGQGTRLTVV.

The rearrangement joins TRBV28 to TRBJ1-2, with no clear D. The V gene lost 5 bases and the J gene lost 2 bases, with 12 bases spanning the gap. The CDR3 is 14 residues long. Germline V CDR1 and CDR2: MDHEN, SYDVKM. The DNA for the CDR3 is TGTGCCAGCAGTGCTGATAATCGGAACTATGGCTACACCTTC. This sequence encodes CASSADNRNYGYTF.

The DNA of the CDR3 is TGTGCCAGTAGTAGAACGGGCTATGGCTACACCTTC. Residues: CASSRTGYGYTF. The V call is TRBV19, the J call TRBJ1-2, with D uncertain. Looked up from germline, CDR1 is LNHDA and CDR2 is SQIVND (reference sequence). This CDR3 has 12 residues. V was pared by 4 bases and J by 4 bases, with 7 bases between.

Turning to this clone: Germline is not matched at one junction end, which may reflect a read error. This chain connects TRBV7-3 to TRBJ2-3; D is possibly TRBD2 (5 bases). Looked up from germline, CDR1 is SGHTA and CDR2 is FQGTGA. This CDR3 has 14 residues. CDR3 protein: CVSSLRGKTDTQYF. CDR3 sequence (DNA): TGTGTCAGCAGCTTACGGGGAAAAACAGATACGCAGTATTTT.

The chain joins TRBV9 to TRBJ2-1; 13 positions agree with TRBD2. V dropped 2 bases and J dropped 8; count of bases not matched to a gene: 4. The CDR3 sequence is 15 residues long. Germline lookup yields CDR1 SGDLS and CDR2 YYNGEE. The CDR3: CASSVGLAGAYEQFF. The CDR3 DNA is TGTGCCAGCAGCGTCGGACTAGCGGGAGCTTATGAGCAGTTCTTC.

The gene calls are TRBV19 and TRBJ1-4, with 8 bases fitting TRBD1. With V trimmed by 2 bases and J by 8 bases, 7 bases remained unmatched. The germline V gene has CDR1 LNHDA and CDR2 SQIVND (reference sequence). CDR3 size: 15 residues. The CDR3 spells CASSIPSRGHEKLFF. In nucleotides, the CDR3 is TGTGCCAGTAGTATACCATCCAGGGGGCACGAAAAACTGTTTTTT.

The chain employs TRBV7-9 and TRBJ1-5; D is perhaps TRBD1 (6 bases). Between the trimmed V and J ends, which lost 1 base and 7 bases, there was a span of 14 bases. Germline-derived CDR1 and CDR2 are SEHNR and FQNEAQ (reference sequence). The CDR3 covers 15 residues. The CDR3 bases are TGTGCCAGCAGCTTAGAGGGGGTGCAGGGCCAGCCCCAGCATTTT. It codes for CASSLEGVQGQPQHF. Drawing the rest from reference TRBV7-9 and TRBJ1-5, the complete variable domain is DTGVSQNPRHKITKRGQNVTFRCDPISEHNRLYWYRQTLGQGPEFLTYFQNEAQLEKSRLLSDRFSAERPKGSFSTLEIQRTEQGDSAMYLCASSLEGVQGQPQHFGDGTRLSIL.